These 12 T cell receptor beta chains were sequenced from one sample in a study of T cells in localized non-small cell lung cancer. Assay: immunoSEQ multiplex PCR; the TCRdb copy retains only in-frame clones and omits some. Seen here are several thousand clones, around 23% observed once, and the top ten hold 3.6%. The sample was lung tumor tissue, taken before any cancer treatment. The receptors were sampled from a man between 35 and 75 years old with stage III squamous cell lung carcinoma.

The chain carries TRBV29-1 and TRBJ1-2; the D gene is possibly TRBD1 (5 bases). Trimming took off 6 bases at V and 5 bases at J, with 19 bases between the two ends. This CDR3 has 14 amino acids. Germline CDR1 is SQVTM and CDR2 is ANQGSEA. This CDR3 reads CSVQGTPSLYGYTF. CDR3 nucleotides: TGCAGCGTCCAGGGTACACCGAGCCTTTATGGCTACACCTTC. The full variable domain, in which reference TRBV29-1 and TRBJ1-2 provide the parts outside the CDR3, is SAVISQKPSRDICQRGTSLTIQCQVDSQVTMMFWYRQQPGQSLTLIATANQGSEATYESGFVIDKFPISRPNLTFSTLTVSNMSPEDSSIYLCSVQGTPSLYGYTFGSGTRLTVV.

This clone was observed a handful of times. The chain is built from TRBV6-8 and TRBJ2-7; 9 bases agree with TRBD1. Germline values: CDR1 MNHGY, CDR2 SAAAGT. V dropped 11 bases and J dropped 1; count of bases not matched to a gene: 6. The CDR3 loop spans 13 amino acids. CDR3 bases: TGTGCCGGCGGACAGGGGCCGTCCTACGAGCAGTACTTC. This translates into CAGGQGPSYEQYF.

The rearrangement links TRBV5-1 to TRBJ1-1; no clear D gene. Germline V gene sequence: CDR1 SGHRS, CDR2 YFSETQ. The CDR3 has 14 amino acids. V lost 1 base to trimming and J lost 1 base, with 8 bases between them. The CDR3 region is CASSLSSANTEAFF. In DNA form, the CDR3 reads TGCGCCAGCAGCTTGTCGTCAGCGAACACTGAAGCTTTCTTT.

The chain couples TRBV11-3 to TRBJ2-7; TRBD2 matches at 7 bases. J gave up 3 bases and V 3 bases, and 5 bases lay outside the gene matches. The germline V gene has CDR1 SGHNT and CDR2 YENEEA. The CDR3 runs 14 residues. The CDR3 spells CASSLRENIYEQYF. As DNA, the CDR3 is TGTGCCAGCAGCTTGCGGGAGAATATCTACGAGCAGTACTTC.

This clone was seen a handful of times. The gene calls are TRBV11-3 and TRBJ2-1, with TRBD2 matching 12 bases. The CDR3 length is 14 residues. The germline V gene has CDR1 SGHNT and CDR2 YENEEA. Unmatched junction bases numbered 3, after V lost 3 bases and J lost 9 bases. This chain's CDR3 is CASSFASGGAEQFF. CDR3 nucleotides: TGTGCCAGCAGCTTCGCTAGCGGGGGGGCTGAGCAGTTCTTC.

The chain combines TRBV11-3 with TRBJ1-2; 8 positions match TRBD1. V lost 3 bases, J lost 2 bases, and 5 bases stayed unmatched. Germline V CDR1 and CDR2: SGHNT, YENEEA. The CDR3 runs 15 residues. This chain's CDR3 is CASSLGGQGNYGYTF. The CDR3 bases are TGTGCCAGCAGCTTGGGAGGACAGGGCAACTATGGCTACACCTTC. Combining the CDR3 with reference TRBV11-3 and TRBJ1-2 gives the whole variable domain EAGVVQSPRYKIIEKKQPVAFWCNPISGHNTLYWYLQNLGQGPELLIRYENEEAVDDSQLPKDRFSAERLKGVDSTLKIQPAELGDSAVYLCASSLGGQGNYGYTFGSGTRLTVV.

This chain connects TRBV6-8 to TRBJ2-7; D is perhaps TRBD2 (6 bases). CDR3 size: 13 residues. The V end was cut by 6 bases, the J end by 3 bases, with 12 bases between. CDR1 and CDR2 (germline): MNHGY, SAAAGT. The DNA for the CDR3 is TGTGCCAGCAGACCCCCTAGCGACTACGAGCAGTACTTC. It is translated as CASRPPSDYEQYF.

This clone came up a few times. V usage is TRBV28 and J usage is TRBJ2-7; the D gene is possibly TRBD2 (5 bases). The CDR3 is made up of 12 amino acids. Germline V lookup: CDR1 MDHEN, CDR2 SYDVKM. Deletions cut 10 bases from V and 3 bases from J, with 13 bases between. For the CDR3, the DNA is TGTGCCATCGGGATGCTCCACTACGAGCAGTACTTC. Protein product: CAIGMLHYEQYF.

This chain connects TRBV10-2 to TRBJ1-6; D possibly corresponds to TRBD1 (5 bases). Germline-derived CDR1 and CDR2 are WSHSY and SAAADI. The CDR3 length is 17 residues. The germline V and J ends were trimmed by 8 bases and 10 bases, with 27 bases remaining between them. CDR3 loop: CASPRGGTAAYGSPLHF. DNA of the CDR3: TGCGCCAGCCCACGCGGGGGGACGGCGGCCTATGGGTCACCCCTCCACTTT.

The chain uses TRBV18 and TRBJ2-3; weak D call: TRBD1 (6 bases). Germline V CDR1 and CDR2: KGHSH, LQKENI. V gave up 4 bases and J gave up 6 bases, with 14 bases separating them. This CDR3 spans 14 amino acids. The DNA for the CDR3 is TGTGCCAGCTCACGCCGGGACACTCCCGATACGCAGTATTTT. Translating gives CASSRRDTPDTQYF. Filled out from reference TRBV18 and TRBJ2-3, the complete variable domain reads NAGVMQNPRHLVRRRGQEARLRCSPMKGHSHVYWYRQLPEEGLKFMVYLQKENIIDESGMPKERFSAEFPKEGPSILRIQQVVRGDSAAYFCASSRRDTPDTQYFGPGTRLTVL.

V gene TRBV5-1 combines with J gene TRBJ2-4; 11 positions agree with TRBD2. Trimming cost V 0 bases and J 6 bases; bases outside gene matches: 2. Germline CDR1 is SGHRS and CDR2 is YFSETQ. The CDR3 spans 15 residues. CDR3 in amino acids: CASSLEGLAVNIQYF. The CDR3 nucleotides are TGCGCCAGCAGCTTGGAGGGACTAGCGGTAAACATTCAGTACTTC.

The chain's CDR3 is CASSATGLGDGYTF. The CDR3 DNA reads as TGTGCCAGCAGTGCCACAGGGCTGGGAGATGGCTACACCTTC. The rearrangement links TRBV28 to TRBJ1-2; tentatively, D is TRBD1 (6 bases). This CDR3 contains 14 residues. Trimming pared 5 bases from V and 6 bases from J, leaving 16 bases between. Per germline, CDR1 MDHEN and CDR2 SYDVKM.